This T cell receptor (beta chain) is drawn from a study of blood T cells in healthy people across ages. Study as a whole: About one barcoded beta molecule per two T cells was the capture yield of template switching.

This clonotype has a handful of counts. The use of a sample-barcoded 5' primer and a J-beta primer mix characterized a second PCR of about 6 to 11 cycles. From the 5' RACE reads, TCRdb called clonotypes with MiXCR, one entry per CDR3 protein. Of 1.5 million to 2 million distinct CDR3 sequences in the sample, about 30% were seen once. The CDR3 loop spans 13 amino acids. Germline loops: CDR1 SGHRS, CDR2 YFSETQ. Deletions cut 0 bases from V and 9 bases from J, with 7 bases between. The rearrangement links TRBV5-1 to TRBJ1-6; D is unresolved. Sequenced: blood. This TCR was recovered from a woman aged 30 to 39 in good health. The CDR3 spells CASSLAVASPLHF. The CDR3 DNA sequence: TGCGCCAGCAGCTTGGCCGTGGCTTCACCCCTCCACTTT.